A single sample is the source of the 18 T cell receptor beta chains below, sequenced in a study of somatic mutations in cytotoxic T cells in rheumatoid arthritis. Clones were sequenced by immunoSEQ multiplex PCR, and TCRdb holds only the in-frame ones, with some missing. The top ten clones hold 6.5% to 9% of a sample with just over 30,000 clones, 75% to 85% of them seen once. Sequences were obtained from CD8+ T cells sorted from blood. These receptors came from an adult with rheumatoid arthritis.

The V call is TRBV29-1, the J call TRBJ2-5, with 8 bases that match TRBD1. CDR1 and CDR2 (germline): SQVTM, ANQGSEA. The CDR3 runs to 15 residues. The J segment lost 9 bases and the V segment lost 2 bases, leaving 14 bases of the junction unmatched. The DNA of the CDR3 is TGCAGCGTTGAACTCAGGGGGCCCCTGCTCGGGGCCCAGTACTTC. Translation: CSVELRGPLLGAQYF.

This chain joins TRBV9 and TRBJ1-6, with 7 bases lining up with TRBD1. Germline CDR1 reads SGDLS; CDR2 reads YYNGEE. The CDR3 extends over 17 amino acids. The trim removed 6 bases at V and 3 bases at J, leaving 12 bases unmatched. In DNA, the CDR3 is TGTGCCAGCACCAAAGGACAGGACCCTGGCTATAATTCACCCCTCCACTTT. It yields the protein CASTKGQDPGYNSPLHF.

This rearrangement joins TRBV28 to TRBJ1-5, with D possibly matching TRBD1 (5 bases). In germline, CDR1 is MDHEN, CDR2 SYDVKM. Trimming removed 5 bases from V and 6 bases from J, with 23 bases in between. The CDR3 has 17 residues. The CDR3 spells CASSPHGWQGAGQPQHF. CDR3 in DNA: TGTGCCAGCAGTCCCCACGGGTGGCAGGGTGCGGGTCAGCCCCAGCATTTT. Full variable domain (rest looked up from reference TRBV28 and TRBJ1-5): DVKVTQSSRYLVKRTGEKVFLECVQDMDHENMFWYRQDPGLGLRLIYFSYDVKMKEKGDIPEGYSVSREKKERFSLILESASTNQTSMYLCASSPHGWQGAGQPQHFGDGTRLSIL.

V is TRBV7-9 and J is TRBJ1-2; TRBD1 matches at 7 bases. The trim removed 5 bases at V and 5 bases at J, leaving 11 bases unmatched. Germline V gene lookup returns CDR1 SEHNR and CDR2 FQNEAQ (reference sequence). CDR3 size: 15 residues. The CDR3 here is CASSRVVGGPYGYTF. The CDR3 DNA is TGTGCCAGCAGCCGCGTCGTAGGGGGCCCTTATGGCTACACCTTC.

The table lists this clone with a count of one. The chain has TRBV5-1 and TRBJ1-1, with D perhaps TRBD1 (5 bases). Trimming took 0 bases from V and 6 from J, leaving 9 bases between them. CDR1 SGHRS and CDR2 YFSETQ come from the germline V gene. This CDR3 has 13 amino acids. This chain's CDR3 is CASSLGQLAEAFF. Here the CDR3 DNA reads TGCGCCAGCAGCTTGGGACAGCTGGCTGAAGCTTTCTTT.

As for this clone: Other nucleotide sequences from this sample produce the same CDR3. The rearrangement uses TRBV7-9 and TRBJ1-5; D is unresolved. Between the trimmed V and J ends, which lost 3 bases and 5 bases, there was a span of 5 bases. CDR3 size: 12 residues. Germline V gives CDR1 SEHNR, CDR2 FQNEAQ (reference sequence). The CDR3 is CASSLGDQPQHF. CDR3 nucleotides: TGTGCCAGCAGCTTGGGAGATCAGCCCCAGCATTTT.

The gene calls are TRBV4-3 and TRBJ2-7, with TRBD1 as a possible D gene (6 bases). Germline CDR1 LGHNA, CDR2 YSLEER. CDR3 length equals 13 residues. V gave up 4 bases and J gave up 2 bases, with 9 bases separating them. The CDR3 sequence is CASSLDRAYEQYF. CDR3 sequence (DNA): TGCGCCAGCAGCCTGGACAGAGCCTACGAGCAGTACTTC.

The chain employs TRBV27 and TRBJ2-2, with D unresolved. The V gene lost 0 bases and the J gene lost 3 bases, with 2 bases spanning the gap. Per the germline V gene, CDR1 is MNHEY and CDR2 is SMNVEV (reference sequence). CDR3 length: 13 amino acids. In nucleotides, the CDR3 is TGTGCCAGCAGTTTATCCCACACCGGGGAGCTGTTTTTT. This encodes CASSLSHTGELFF.

This chain uses TRBV10-2 with TRBJ2-3; 16 bases fit TRBD2. Germline lookup yields CDR1 WSHSY and CDR2 SAAADI. The CDR3 has 18 residues. Germline trimming cut 5 bases from V and 4 bases from J; bases unmatched to any gene: 9. The CDR3 reads CASSPGTSGRGEADTQYF. DNA of the CDR3: TGCGCCAGCAGTCCCGGGACTAGCGGGAGGGGAGAGGCAGATACGCAGTATTTT.

V usage is TRBV5-5 and J usage is TRBJ1-1, with D maybe TRBD1 (6 bases). The CDR3 spans 14 residues. V was pared by 0 bases and J by 5 bases, with 11 bases between. CDR1 and CDR2 from the germline V gene are SGHKS and YYEKEE (reference sequence). The CDR3: CASSLAAGVTEAFF. CDR3 DNA: TGTGCCAGCAGCTTGGCTGCAGGGGTAACTGAAGCTTTCTTT.

This clone appeared a few times. This chain joins TRBV7-8 and TRBJ1-1; D unresolved. CDR1 and CDR2 (germline): SGHVS, FQNEAQ. V was cut by 1 base and J by 4 bases, with 13 bases left in between. This CDR3 region has 15 residues. This CDR3 is CASSLVSPGGTEAFF. In nucleotides, the CDR3 is TGTGCCAGCAGCTTAGTATCTCCGGGTGGCACTGAAGCTTTCTTT.

In regard to this clone: This same CDR3 is encoded by further DNA sequences in the sample. The chain is built from TRBV9 and TRBJ2-3; TRBD2 agrees at 14 bases. The CDR3 extends over 17 amino acids. Germline V gene data show CDR1 as SGDLS and CDR2 as YYNGEE. The J segment lost 6 bases and the V segment lost 4 bases, leaving 10 bases of the junction unmatched. In DNA form, the CDR3 reads TGTGCCAGCAGCCCTGGGACTAGCGGGGGAATAACGGATACGCAGTATTTT. This sequence encodes CASSPGTSGGITDTQYF. The full variable domain, completed using reference TRBV9 and TRBJ2-3, is DSGVTQTPKHLITATGQRVTLRCSPRSGDLSVYWYQQSLDQGLQFLIQYYNGEERAKGNILERFSAQQFPDLHSELNLSSLELGDSALYFCASSPGTSGGITDTQYFGPGTRLTVL.

The chain joins TRBV29-1 to TRBJ2-7; 12 positions match TRBD2. Trimming at V came to 4 bases and at J to 2 bases, leaving 9 bases not matched to a gene. The CDR3 spans 16 residues. Germline CDR1 SQVTM, CDR2 ANQGSEA. CDR3 nucleotides: TGCAGCGTTGGCCCCTCCCGACTAGCGGGGGCCTACGAGCAGTACTTC. It is translated as CSVGPSRLAGAYEQYF.

J is TRBJ1-1 and V is TRBV13, with D perhaps matching TRBD1 (5 bases). The germline V gene has CDR1 PRHDT and CDR2 FYEKMQ (reference sequence). V lost 5 bases to trimming and J lost 6 bases, with 10 bases between them. The CDR3 consists of 12 residues. The CDR3 nucleotides read TGTGCCAGCAGCACCGGGACGGCTGAAGCTTTCTTT. As protein: CASSTGTAEAFF.

The chain combines TRBV27 with TRBJ2-1; no clear D gene. V lost 2 bases and J 8 bases, leaving 19 bases between the germline ends. The CDR3 contains 16 residues. Germline CDR1 is MNHEY and CDR2 is SMNVEV (reference sequence). The CDR3 is CASSLNPRPQPDEQFF. The CDR3 coding sequence is TGTGCCAGCAGTTTAAACCCCCGACCCCAGCCGGATGAGCAGTTCTTC.

The genes are TRBV15 and TRBJ1-1; 8 bases are shared with TRBD1. The CDR3 is 14 residues long. V dropped 6 bases and J dropped 1; count of bases not matched to a gene: 4. CDR1 and CDR2 (germline): LNHNV, YYDKDF (reference sequence). The DNA of the CDR3 is TGTGCCACCAGAGGGACAGGAGGGAACACTGAAGCTTTCTTT. It yields the protein CATRGTGGNTEAFF.

As DNA, the CDR3 is TGTGCCAGCAGCTTAAAAGGGGGCGGTCAGCCCCAGCATTTT. Protein: CASSLKGGGQPQHF. The chain couples TRBV13 to TRBJ1-5; TRBD1 matches 7 bases. The CDR3 spans 14 residues. J was trimmed by 6 bases and V by 2 bases; bases with no gene match: 4. Germline loops: CDR1 PRHDT, CDR2 FYEKMQ (reference sequence).

The chain recombines TRBV5-6 with TRBJ1-1, with 8 nucleotides matching TRBD1. Germline assignment: CDR1 SGHDT and CDR2 YYEEEE. This CDR3 region has 19 residues. V gave up 3 bases and J gave up 8 bases; unmatched junction bases: 24. CDR3 coding DNA: TGTGCCAGCAGCTCCTCGTGGGGCGGGCAGGGGGCGGATCGTGGGGAAGCTTTCTTT. It yields the protein CASSSSWGGQGADRGEAFF.